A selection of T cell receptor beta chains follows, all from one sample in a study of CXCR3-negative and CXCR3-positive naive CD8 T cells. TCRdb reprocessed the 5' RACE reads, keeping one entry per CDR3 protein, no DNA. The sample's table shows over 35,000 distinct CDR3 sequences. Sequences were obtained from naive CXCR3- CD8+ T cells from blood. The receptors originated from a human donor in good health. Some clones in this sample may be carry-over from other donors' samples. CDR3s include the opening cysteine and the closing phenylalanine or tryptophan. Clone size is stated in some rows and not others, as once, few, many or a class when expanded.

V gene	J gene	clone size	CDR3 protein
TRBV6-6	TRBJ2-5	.	CASSYSSMGQQETQYF
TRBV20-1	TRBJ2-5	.	CSAGGSQTQYF
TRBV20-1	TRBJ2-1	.	CSASNHLAGDYNEQFF
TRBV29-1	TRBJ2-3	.	CSVEEAAPTDTQYF
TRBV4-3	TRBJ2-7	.	CASSQDRVLHPYEQYF
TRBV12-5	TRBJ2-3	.	CASAKGEGETDTQYF
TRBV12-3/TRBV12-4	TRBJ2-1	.	CTSSLGDEQFF
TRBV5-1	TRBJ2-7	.	CASSLNWDPTYEQYF
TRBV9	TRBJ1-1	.	CASSVGSDTEAFF
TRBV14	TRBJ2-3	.	CASSRGGGGTDTQYF
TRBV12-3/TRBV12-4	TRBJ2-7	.	CASRALSEDEQYF
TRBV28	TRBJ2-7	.	CASTRPGQGIYEQYF
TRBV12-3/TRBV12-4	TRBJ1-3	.	CASSFNQGVTIYF
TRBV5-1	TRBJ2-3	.	CASTKGLAEDTQYF
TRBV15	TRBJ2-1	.	CATSRIKNEQFF
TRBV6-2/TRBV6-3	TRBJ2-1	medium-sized	CASSPPSGGYNEQFF
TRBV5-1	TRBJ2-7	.	CASTPPGTSYEQYF
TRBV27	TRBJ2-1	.	CASSLGDVKFNEQFF
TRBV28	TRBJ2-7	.	CASSPLREQYF
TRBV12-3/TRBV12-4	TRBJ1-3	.	CASSFAVTGNTIYF
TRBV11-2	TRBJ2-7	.	CASSFGLAGASYYEQYF
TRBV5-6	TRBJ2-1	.	CASSLVNRGFYNEQFF
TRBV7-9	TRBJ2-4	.	CASSSTDRGYKNIQYF
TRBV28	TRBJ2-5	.	CASSLQEQETQYF
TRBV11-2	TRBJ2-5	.	CATRGTGEETQYF
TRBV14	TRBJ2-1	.	CASSPRTGDYEQFF
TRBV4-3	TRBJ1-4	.	CASSQDPLNRGRSNEKLFF
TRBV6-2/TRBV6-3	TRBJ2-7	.	CASTDASGGPLEQYF
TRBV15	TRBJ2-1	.	CATSRGIGGPSYNEQFF
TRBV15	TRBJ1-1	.	CATSRENTEAFF
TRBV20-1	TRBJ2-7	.	CSARDPSGPSYEQYF
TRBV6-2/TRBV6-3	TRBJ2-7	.	CASSYEGALAGEQYF
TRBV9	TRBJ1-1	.	CASSVGGLYNTEAFF
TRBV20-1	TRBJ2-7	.	CSARDGGSSYEQYF
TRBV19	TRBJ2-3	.	CASTTRSADTQYF
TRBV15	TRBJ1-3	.	CATSRAPQTGLSSGNTIYF
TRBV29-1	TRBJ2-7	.	CSVEDATGGAHYEQYF
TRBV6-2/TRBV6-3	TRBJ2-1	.	CASSYGLTQYEQFF
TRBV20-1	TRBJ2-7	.	CSGVAGVSYEQYF
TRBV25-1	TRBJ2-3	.	CASSELWSDSGSTDTQYF
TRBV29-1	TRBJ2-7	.	CSVAGTPPEQYF
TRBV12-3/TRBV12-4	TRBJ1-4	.	CASSREGALREKLFF
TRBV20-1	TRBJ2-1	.	CSAPTGGWNEQFF
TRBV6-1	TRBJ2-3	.	CASSSGYSTDTQYF
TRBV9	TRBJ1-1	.	CASSVVREEGTEAFF
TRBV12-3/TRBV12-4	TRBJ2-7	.	CASSFAGPQDEQYF
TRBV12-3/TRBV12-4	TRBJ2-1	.	CASSPRHSYNEQFF
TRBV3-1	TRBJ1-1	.	CASSQDQGSGTEAFF
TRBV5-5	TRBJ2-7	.	CASSRTGEYYEQYF
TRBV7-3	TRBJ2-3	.	CASSSSGPGPDTQYF
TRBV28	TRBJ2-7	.	CASSLRGPGYEQYF
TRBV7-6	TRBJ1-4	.	CASSLANSNEKLFF